Listed here are 15 T cell receptor beta chains from one sample, sequenced in a study of blood T cell repertoires in COVID-19. Only in-frame clones appear in the TCRdb table, and some are missing; sequencing was by immunoSEQ multiplex PCR. The table shows about 170,000 clones, with roughly 93% occurring only once. The sample taken for sequencing was peripheral blood. These receptors originate from a man younger than 35 with COVID-19, enrolled during active disease.

This clone came up a few times. This sequence joins TRBV12-3 or TRBV12-4 and TRBJ2-7; 7 bases match TRBD2. The CDR3 extends over 12 amino acids. V lost 8 bases to trimming and J lost 1 base; unmatched junction nucleotides: 2. The CDR3 DNA is TGTGCCAGCGGGAGGGGATCCTACGAGCAGTACTTC. It specifies CASGRGSYEQYF.

Only one count was recorded for this clone. The rearrangement joins TRBV11-3 to TRBJ2-2; 11 nucleotides line up with TRBD1. This CDR3 is built from 16 residues. Germline CDR1 SGHNT, CDR2 YENEEA. V lost 2 bases to trimming and J lost 6 bases; unmatched junction nucleotides: 5. The chain's CDR3 is CASSLQDRGHAGELFF. The CDR3 DNA reads TGTGCCAGCAGCTTACAGGACAGGGGGCACGCCGGGGAGCTGTTTTTT.

This chain connects TRBV7-8 to TRBJ1-5; D is uncertain. CDR1 SGHVS and CDR2 FQNEAQ come from the germline V gene. The CDR3 covers 13 residues. V lost 5 bases and J lost 0, with 5 bases in between. The CDR3 nucleotides read TGTGCCAGCAGCGCGAATAGCAATCAGCCCCAGCATTTT. Amino acid sequence: CASSANSNQPQHF. The variable domain in full, completed from reference TRBV7-8 and TRBJ1-5, reads GAGVSQSPRYKVAKRGQDVALRCDPISGHVSLFWYQQALGQGPEFLTYFQNEAQLDKSGLPSDRFFAERPEGSVSTLKIQRTQQEDSAVYLCASSANSNQPQHFGDGTRLSIL.

The chain recombines TRBV5-1 with TRBJ2-1, with 12 bases identical to TRBD2. Trimming cost V 0 bases and J 8 bases; bases outside gene matches: 12. CDR3 length: 18 residues. Germline CDR1 reads SGHRS; CDR2 reads YFSETQ. CDR3 residues: CASSLARLAGARSDEQFF. CDR3 DNA: TGCGCCAGCAGCTTGGCTCGACTAGCGGGGGCCAGGTCAGATGAGCAGTTCTTC. Supplemented by reference TRBV5-1 and TRBJ2-1, the full variable domain reads KAGVTQTPRYLIKTRGQQVTLSCSPISGHRSVSWYQQTPGQGLQFLFEYFSETQRNKGNFPGRFSGRQFSNSRSEMNVSTLELGDSALYLCASSLARLAGARSDEQFFGPGTRLTVL.

This chain joins TRBV5-1 and TRBJ2-3; 9 positions match TRBD2. This CDR3 contains 16 residues. Germline assignment: CDR1 SGHRS and CDR2 YFSETQ. The ends lost 0 bases at V and 2 bases at J; junction bases unmatched: 4. In DNA form, the CDR3 reads TGCGCCAGCAGCTTGGTCCTAGCGGGGATCACAGATACGCAGTATTTT. Protein sequence: CASSLVLAGITDTQYF.

Notes on this clone: At one end, the junction sequence differs from germline, possibly due to a read error. J is TRBJ2-3 and V is TRBV7-7; tentatively, D is TRBD1 (6 bases). The germline V gene has CDR1 SSHAT and CDR2 FNYEAQ (reference sequence). The CDR3 spans 13 residues. Here the CDR3 DNA reads TGTGCTAGCAGTCGGGACATCACAGATACGCAGTATTTT. It encodes CASSRDITDTQYF. Full variable domain (remainder filled in from reference TRBV7-7 and TRBJ2-3): GAGVSQSPRYKVTKRGQDVTLRCDPISSHATLYWYQQALGQGPEFLTYFNYEAQPDKSGLPSDRFSAERPEGSISTLTIQRTEQRDSAMYRCASSRDITDTQYFGPGTRLTVL.

The chain has TRBV28 and TRBJ2-7; 12 bases align to TRBD2. V lost 2 bases and J lost 4; bases outside the gene matches: 3. CDR3 length: 15 residues. Per the germline V gene, CDR1 is MDHEN and CDR2 is SYDVKM. DNA of the CDR3: TGTGCCAGCAGTTTAAGACTAGCGGGAGATTACGAGCAGTACTTC. This encodes CASSLRLAGDYEQYF. Together with reference TRBV28 and TRBJ2-7, the CDR3 gives the full variable domain: DVKVTQSSRYLVKRTGEKVFLECVQDMDHENMFWYRQDPGLGLRLIYFSYDVKMKEKGDIPEGYSVSREKKERFSLILESASTNQTSMYLCASSLRLAGDYEQYFGPGTRLTVT.

This clone appeared a single time. This chain connects TRBV9 to TRBJ2-7; 10 nucleotides align to TRBD1. Germline V gene sequence: CDR1 SGDLS, CDR2 YYNGEE. With V trimmed by 2 bases and J by 5 bases, 7 bases remained unmatched. The CDR3 length is 15 residues. CDR3 region: CASSVRQGAGDEQYF. CDR3 sequence (DNA): TGTGCCAGCAGCGTCAGACAGGGGGCCGGGGACGAGCAGTACTTC.

As for this clone: The junction differs from germline at one of its ends, possibly a read error. The CDR3 loop is CASSNDRNEKLLF. DNA of the CDR3: TGTGCCAGCAGCAATGACAGGAATGAAAAACTGCTTTTT. The chain links TRBV7-9 to TRBJ1-4; tentative D call: TRBD1 (6 bases). The CDR3 length is 13 residues. Looked up from germline, CDR1 is SEHNR and CDR2 is FQNEAQ (reference sequence).

This clone was seen a few times. The gene calls are TRBV4-1 and TRBJ2-7; TRBD1 matches 8 bases. CDR1 is MGHRA and CDR2 is YSYEKL in the germline V gene. The CDR3 consists of 16 residues. Losses at the gene ends were 1 base for V and 2 bases for J; bases not matched to a gene: 7. In DNA, the CDR3 is TGCGCCAGCAGCCAAGGCGCGGACAGGGCTACCTACGAGCAGTACTTC. This encodes CASSQGADRATYEQYF.

The chain joins TRBV19 to TRBJ2-1; D uncertain. V lost 3 bases and J lost 4, with 10 bases in between. The germline CDR1 and CDR2 sequences are LNHDA and SQIVND (reference sequence). The CDR3 consists of 14 residues. The CDR3 DNA reads as TGTGCCAGTAGTATGCGAGTAAAATACAATGAGCAGTTCTTC. It is translated as CASSMRVKYNEQFF.

The rearrangement uses TRBV4-2 and TRBJ2-3; 8 nucleotides match TRBD1. The CDR3 consists of 16 residues. After removal of 1 base from V and 4 bases from J, the junction contained 7 bases not matched to a gene. In germline, CDR1 is LGHNA, CDR2 YNFKEQ. CDR3: CASSQAQGVGADTQYF. The CDR3 DNA sequence: TGTGCCAGCAGCCAAGCACAGGGGGTTGGGGCAGATACGCAGTATTTT.

The chain recombines TRBV27 with TRBJ2-1; D remains ambiguous. V was pared by 5 bases and J by 0 bases, with 17 bases between. The CDR3 totals 17 residues. Germline-derived CDR1 and CDR2 are MNHEY and SMNVEV (reference sequence). CDR3: CASSPSPLPSSYNEQFF. The DNA of the CDR3 is TGTGCCAGCAGTCCCTCCCCTCTGCCTAGCTCCTACAATGAGCAGTTCTTC.

The CDR3 nucleotides are TGTGCCAGCAGTTTATCCACCGGACAGATTCCTAACTATGGCTACACCTTC. It is translated as CASSLSTGQIPNYGYTF. This rearrangement joins TRBV28 to TRBJ1-2; possibly TRBD1 for D (6 bases). V lost 1 base and J lost 0, with 15 bases in between. The CDR3 has 17 amino acids. CDR1 MDHEN and CDR2 SYDVKM come from the germline V gene.

This clone was recorded a few times. This chain links TRBV30 with TRBJ1-6, with 7 bases identical to TRBD1. Germline assignment: CDR1 GTSNPN and CDR2 SVGIG (reference sequence). This CDR3 has 14 amino acids. The ends lost 0 bases at V and 8 bases at J; junction bases unmatched: 4. CDR3 region: CAWSVRQGDSPLHF. The CDR3 DNA reads as TGTGCCTGGAGTGTACGACAGGGAGATTCACCCCTCCACTTT. Full variable domain (rest looked up from reference TRBV30 and TRBJ1-6): SQTIHQWPATLVQPVGSPLSLECTVEGTSNPNLYWYRQAAGRGLQLLFYSVGIGQISSEVPQNLSASRPQDRQFILSSKKLLLSDSGFYLCAWSVRQGDSPLHFGNGTRLTVT.